This TCR beta chain derives from a study of graft-versus-host responses after intestinal transplantation. As for the study in general: Anti-thymocyte globulin induction was given to all recipients, followed by tacrolimus and steroids for approximately three years.

Study-level results: After transplant, early declines in HvG clones were associated with peak levels of circulating GvH clones.

The researchers put roughly 200,000 CFSE-labeled responder cells into plates with roughly 200,000 irradiated, violet-dye-labeled stimulator cells. Sorted after the reaction were proliferating CFSE-low CD3+CD4+ and CD3+CD8+ responders. V shed 5 bases, J shed 3 bases, and the junction held 6 bases outside the gene matches. The CDR3 is 14 amino acids. Per the germline V gene, CDR1 is LNHDA and CDR2 is SQIVND (reference sequence). Sequencing used immunoSEQ multiplex PCR; TCRdb keeps in-frame clones, though not all of them. Altogether just over 9,000 clones are present, around a third being singletons, with the ten largest covering about 2.9%.

The genes are TRBV19 and TRBJ2-7; 8 bases are a match to TRBD2. The clonotype comes from a human patient who was an organ donor for intestinal transplantation. The source was alloreactive CD8+ T cells from a mixed lymphocyte reaction culture, collected before transplantation. Noted subset: CFSE-low proliferating T cells sorted from approximately 6-day pre-transplant mixed lymphocyte reaction (GvH or HvG direction). In nucleotides, the CDR3 is TGTGCCAGTAGTCCTGGAAGCGGGAGCTACGAGCAGTACTTC. Amino acids: CASSPGSGSYEQYF.